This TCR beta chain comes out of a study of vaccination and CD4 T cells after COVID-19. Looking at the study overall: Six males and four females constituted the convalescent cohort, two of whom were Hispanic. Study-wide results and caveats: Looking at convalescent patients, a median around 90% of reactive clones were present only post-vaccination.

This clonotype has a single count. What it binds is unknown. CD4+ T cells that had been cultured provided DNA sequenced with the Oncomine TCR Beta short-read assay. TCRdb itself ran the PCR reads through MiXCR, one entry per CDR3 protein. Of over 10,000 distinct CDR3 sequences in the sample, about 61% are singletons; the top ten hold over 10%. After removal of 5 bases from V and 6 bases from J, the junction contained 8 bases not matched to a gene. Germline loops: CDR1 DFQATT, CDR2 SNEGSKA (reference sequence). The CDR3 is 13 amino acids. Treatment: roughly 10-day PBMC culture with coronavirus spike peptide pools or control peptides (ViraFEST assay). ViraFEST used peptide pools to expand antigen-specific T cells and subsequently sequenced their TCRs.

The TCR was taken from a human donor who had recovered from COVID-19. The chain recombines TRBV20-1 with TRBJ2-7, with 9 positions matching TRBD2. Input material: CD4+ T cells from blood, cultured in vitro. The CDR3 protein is CSAPGLARSEQYF. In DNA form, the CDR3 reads TGCAGTGCTCCGGGACTAGCAAGATCCGAGCAGTACTTC.